This TCR beta chain appears in the sequencing data of a study of cytomegalovirus exposure and HLA in healthy donors. Broader study findings: In vitro confirmation showed a few CMV-associated chains to be CMV antigen specific.

V lost 9 bases, J lost 4 bases, and 7 bases stayed unmatched. CDR1 is SNHLY and CDR2 is FYNNEI in the germline V gene. The CDR3 is 14 amino acids. In this sample, this clone turned up a few times. Its antigen remains unknown. The PCR contained 60 Vbeta and 13 Jbeta primers. Some clones are missing from TCRdb's copy, which holds only in-frame ones; the method was immunoSEQ multiplex PCR. The data contain about 120,000 clones, about 10% of them singletons. What was sequenced was PBMCs. This TCR came from a woman aged 18-29 years in good health and CMV-seropositive. This chain uses TRBV2 with TRBJ2-1; 9 nucleotides line up with TRBD1. The CDR3: CASQHRGQYNEQFF. CDR3 sequence (DNA): TGTGCCAGTCAACACAGGGGGCAGTACAATGAGCAGTTCTTC.